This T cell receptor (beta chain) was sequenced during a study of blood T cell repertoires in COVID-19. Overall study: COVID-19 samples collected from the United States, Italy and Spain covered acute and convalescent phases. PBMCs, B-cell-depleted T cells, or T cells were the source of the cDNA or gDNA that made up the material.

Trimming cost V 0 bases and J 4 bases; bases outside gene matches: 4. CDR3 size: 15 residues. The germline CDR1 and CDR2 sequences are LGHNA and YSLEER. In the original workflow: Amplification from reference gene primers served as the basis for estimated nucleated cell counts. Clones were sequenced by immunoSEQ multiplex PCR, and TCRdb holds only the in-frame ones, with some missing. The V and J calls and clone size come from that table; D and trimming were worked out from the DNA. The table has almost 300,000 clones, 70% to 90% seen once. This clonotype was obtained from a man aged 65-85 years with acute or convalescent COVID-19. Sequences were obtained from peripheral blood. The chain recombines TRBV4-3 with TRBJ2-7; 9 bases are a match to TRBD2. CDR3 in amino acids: CASSQDSREGYEQYF. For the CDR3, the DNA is TGCGCCAGCAGCCAAGACTCGCGGGAGGGTTACGAGCAGTACTTC.